This T cell receptor beta chain comes out of a study of PD-L1 blockade in urothelial cancer. Study-wide context: Blood analyses occurred 3 weeks (second dose) and 6 weeks post treatment start.

Time point described: peripheral blood 6 weeks after treatment start. Patients suffered from locally advanced or metastatic urothelial carcinoma. Germline CDR1 is SNHLY and CDR2 is FYNNEI. CDR3 length: 16 residues. The J segment lost 0 bases and the V segment lost 4 bases, leaving 4 bases of the junction unmatched. Clones were sequenced by immunoSEQ multiplex PCR, and TCRdb holds only the in-frame ones, with some missing. The table records about 91,000 clones, roughly 83% of them present only once. This clone appeared a few times. This sequence was found in a man between 65 and 85 years old with urothelial cancer. The sequences come from PBMCs, collected around atezolizumab (anti-PD-L1) treatment. The genes are TRBV2 and TRBJ2-1, with 9 bases identical to TRBD2. This CDR3 reads CASSGNSGSSYNEQFF. The CDR3 DNA sequence: TGTGCCAGCAGTGGAAATAGCGGGAGCTCCTACAATGAGCAGTTCTTC.